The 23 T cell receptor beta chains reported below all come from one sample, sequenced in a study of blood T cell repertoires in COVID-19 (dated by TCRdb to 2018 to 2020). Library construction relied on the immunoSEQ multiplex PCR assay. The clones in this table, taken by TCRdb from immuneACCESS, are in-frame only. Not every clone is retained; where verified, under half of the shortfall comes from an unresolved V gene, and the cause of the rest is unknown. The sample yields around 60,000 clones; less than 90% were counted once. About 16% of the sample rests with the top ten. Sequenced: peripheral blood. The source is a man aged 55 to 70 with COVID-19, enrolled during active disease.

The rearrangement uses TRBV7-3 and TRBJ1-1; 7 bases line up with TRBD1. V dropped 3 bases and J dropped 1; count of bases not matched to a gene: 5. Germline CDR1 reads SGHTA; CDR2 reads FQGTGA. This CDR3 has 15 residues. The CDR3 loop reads CASSLTGTENTEAFF. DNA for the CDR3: TGTGCCAGCAGCTTGACCGGGACAGAGAACACTGAAGCTTTCTTT.

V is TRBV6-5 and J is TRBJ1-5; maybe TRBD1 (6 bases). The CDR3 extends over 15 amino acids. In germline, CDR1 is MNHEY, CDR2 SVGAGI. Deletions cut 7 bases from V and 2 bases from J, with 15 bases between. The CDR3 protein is CASTRTRGGNQPQHF. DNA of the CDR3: TGTGCCAGCACTAGGACCAGGGGAGGCAATCAGCCCCAGCATTTT.

DNA of the CDR3: TGTGCCAGCAGCCCCACGGCTAGCGGGAACTACAATGAGCAGTTCTTC. Translation: CASSPTASGNYNEQFF. The chain combines TRBV7-9 with TRBJ2-1; TRBD2 aligns across 9 bases. J lost 3 bases, V lost 5 bases, and 8 bases had no gene match. Germline loops: CDR1 SEHNR, CDR2 FQNEAQ (reference sequence). The CDR3 loop spans 16 amino acids. The whole variable domain, filled in from reference TRBV7-9 and TRBJ2-1, reads DTGVSQNPRHKITKRGQNVTFRCDPISEHNRLYWYRQTLGQGPEFLTYFQNEAQLEKSRLLSDRFSAERPKGSFSTLEIQRTEQGDSAMYLCASSPTASGNYNEQFFGPGTRLTVL.

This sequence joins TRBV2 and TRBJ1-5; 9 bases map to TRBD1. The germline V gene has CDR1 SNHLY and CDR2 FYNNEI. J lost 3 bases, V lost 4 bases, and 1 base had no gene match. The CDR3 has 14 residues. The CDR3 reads CASSGTGDNQPQHF. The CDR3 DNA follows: TGTGCCAGCAGTGGGACAGGGGACAATCAGCCCCAGCATTTT.

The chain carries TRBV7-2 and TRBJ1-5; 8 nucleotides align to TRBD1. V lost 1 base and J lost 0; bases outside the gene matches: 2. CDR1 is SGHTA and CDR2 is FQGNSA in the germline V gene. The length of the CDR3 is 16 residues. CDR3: CASSLDTGGSNQPQHF. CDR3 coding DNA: TGTGCCAGCAGCTTAGATACAGGGGGTAGCAATCAGCCCCAGCATTTT.

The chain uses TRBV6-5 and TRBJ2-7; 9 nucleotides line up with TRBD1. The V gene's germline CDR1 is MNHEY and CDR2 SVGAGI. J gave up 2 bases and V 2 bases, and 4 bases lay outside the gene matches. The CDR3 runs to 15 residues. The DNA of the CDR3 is TGTGCCAGCAGTTACAGCGGGACAGGGCCCTACGAGCAGTACTTC. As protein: CASSYSGTGPYEQYF.

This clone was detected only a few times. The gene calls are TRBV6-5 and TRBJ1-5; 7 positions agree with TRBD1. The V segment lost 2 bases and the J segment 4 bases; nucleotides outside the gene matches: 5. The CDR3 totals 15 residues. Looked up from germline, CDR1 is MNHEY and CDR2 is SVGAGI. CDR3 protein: CASSYTGTENQPQHF. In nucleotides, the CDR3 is TGTGCCAGCAGTTACACCGGGACAGAAAATCAGCCCCAGCATTTT.

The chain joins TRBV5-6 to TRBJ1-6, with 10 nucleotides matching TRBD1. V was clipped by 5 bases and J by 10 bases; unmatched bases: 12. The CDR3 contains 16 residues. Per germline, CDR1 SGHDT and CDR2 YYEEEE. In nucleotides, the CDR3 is TGTGCCAGCAGTCCCCGGGACAGGGGCAGGGACTCACCCCTCCACTTT. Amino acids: CASSPRDRGRDSPLHF. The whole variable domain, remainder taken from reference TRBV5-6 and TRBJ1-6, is DAGVTQSPTHLIKTRGQQVTLRCSPKSGHDTVSWYQQALGQGPQFIFQYYEEEERQRGNFPDRFSGHQFPNYSSELNVNALLLGDSALYLCASSPRDRGRDSPLHFGNGTRLTVT.

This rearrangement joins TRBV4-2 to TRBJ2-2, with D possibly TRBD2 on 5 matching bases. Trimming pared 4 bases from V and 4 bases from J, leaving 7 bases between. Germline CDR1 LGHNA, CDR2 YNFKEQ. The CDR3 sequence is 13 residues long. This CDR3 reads CASSPGTTGELFF. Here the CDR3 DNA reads TGTGCCAGCAGCCCGGGAACCACCGGGGAGCTGTTTTTT.

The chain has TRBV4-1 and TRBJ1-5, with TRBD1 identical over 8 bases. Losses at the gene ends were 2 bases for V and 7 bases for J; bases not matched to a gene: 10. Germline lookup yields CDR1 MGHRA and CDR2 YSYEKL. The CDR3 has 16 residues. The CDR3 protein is CASSQLVTGARQPQHF. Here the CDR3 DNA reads TGCGCCAGCAGCCAATTGGTGACAGGGGCACGGCAGCCCCAGCATTTT.

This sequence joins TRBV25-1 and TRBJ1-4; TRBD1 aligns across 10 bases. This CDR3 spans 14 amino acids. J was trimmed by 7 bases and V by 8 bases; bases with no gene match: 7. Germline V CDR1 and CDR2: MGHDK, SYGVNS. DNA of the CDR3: TGTGCCAGCGGACCGGGACAGGGGATTGAAAAACTGTTTTTT. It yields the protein CASGPGQGIEKLFF.

This CDR3 reads CASSQPTTGSYTF. Here the CDR3 DNA reads TGTGCCAGCAGCCAACCAACGACAGGAAGCTACACCTTC. V gene TRBV16 combines with J gene TRBJ1-2; perhaps TRBD1 as D (6 bases). V was trimmed by 2 bases and J by 9 bases, leaving 13 bases between them. The CDR3 is 13 residues long. Germline V gene lookup returns CDR1 KGHSY and CDR2 FQNENV.

The CDR3 spells CASSQSGGIGNEQFF. Written as DNA, the CDR3 is TGTGCCAGCTCTCAATCAGGGGGGATCGGGAATGAGCAGTTCTTC. This chain uses TRBV18 with TRBJ2-1; a possible D gene is TRBD1 (7 bases). The CDR3 extends over 15 amino acids. The germline V gene encodes CDR1 KGHSH and CDR2 LQKENI. Trimming took off 6 bases at V and 7 bases at J, with 19 bases between the two ends. The entire variable domain, with the rest obtained from reference TRBV18 and TRBJ2-1, is as follows: NAGVMQNPRHLVRRRGQEARLRCSPMKGHSHVYWYRQLPEEGLKFMVYLQKENIIDESGMPKERFSAEFPKEGPSILRIQQVVRGDSAAYFCASSQSGGIGNEQFFGPGTRLTVL.

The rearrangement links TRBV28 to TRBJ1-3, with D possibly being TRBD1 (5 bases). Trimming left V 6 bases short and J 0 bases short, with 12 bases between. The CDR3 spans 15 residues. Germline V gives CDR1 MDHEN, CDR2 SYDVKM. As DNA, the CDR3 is TGTGCCAGCAGGGACACGGACGACTCTGGAAACACCATATATTTT. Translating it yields CASRDTDDSGNTIYF.

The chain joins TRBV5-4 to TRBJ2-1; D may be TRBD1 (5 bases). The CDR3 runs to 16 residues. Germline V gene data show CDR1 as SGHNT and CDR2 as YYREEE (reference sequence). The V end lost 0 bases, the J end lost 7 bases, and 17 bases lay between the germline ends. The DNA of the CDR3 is TGTGCCAGCAGCTTGGCAGGGTCGCTCCCCAGGAATGAGCAGTTCTTC. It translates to CASSLAGSLPRNEQFF.

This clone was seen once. CDR3 coding DNA: TGTGCCAGCAGTCCATTAGGGGGAACAAATGGCTACACCTTC. As protein: CASSPLGGTNGYTF. This chain joins TRBV6-5 and TRBJ1-2; D might be TRBD1 (6 bases). This CDR3 is built from 14 residues. V dropped 5 bases and J dropped 6 bases, with 16 bases sitting between them. Germline lookup yields CDR1 MNHEY and CDR2 SVGAGI.

The chain's CDR3 is CASSFARDEQYF. For the CDR3, the DNA is TGTGCCAGCAGCTTTGCGAGGGACGAGCAGTACTTC. V usage is TRBV11-2 and J usage is TRBJ2-7, with a tentative D call TRBD2 (5 bases). Between the trimmed V and J ends, which lost 3 bases and 5 bases, there was a span of 8 bases. This CDR3 comprises 12 residues. Germline V gene sequence: CDR1 SGHAT, CDR2 FQNNGV. The full variable domain, in which reference TRBV11-2 and TRBJ2-7 provide the parts outside the CDR3, is EAGVAQSPRYKIIEKRQSVAFWCNPISGHATLYWYQQILGQGPKLLIQFQNNGVVDDSQLPKDRFSAERLKGVDSTLKIQPAKLEDSAVYLCASSFARDEQYFGPGTRLTVT.

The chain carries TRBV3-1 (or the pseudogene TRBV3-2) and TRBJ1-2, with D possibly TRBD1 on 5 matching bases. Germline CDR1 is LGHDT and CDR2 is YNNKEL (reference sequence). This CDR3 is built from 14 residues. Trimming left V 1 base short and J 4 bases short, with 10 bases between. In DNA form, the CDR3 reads TGTGCCAGCAGCCAAGTGGGGACTACCTATGGCTACACCTTC. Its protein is CASSQVGTTYGYTF.

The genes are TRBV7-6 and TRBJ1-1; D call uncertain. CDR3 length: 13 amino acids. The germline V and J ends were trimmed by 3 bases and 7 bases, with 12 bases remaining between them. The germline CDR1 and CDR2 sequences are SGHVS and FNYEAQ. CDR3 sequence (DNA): TGTGCCAGCAGCTTCCGAGGAGGTAGTGAAGCTTTCTTT. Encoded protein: CASSFRGGSEAFF.

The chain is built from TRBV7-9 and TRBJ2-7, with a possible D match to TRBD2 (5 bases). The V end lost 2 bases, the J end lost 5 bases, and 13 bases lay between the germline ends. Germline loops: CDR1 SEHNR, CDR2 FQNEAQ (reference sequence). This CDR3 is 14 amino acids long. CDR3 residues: CASSLWVGEDEQYF. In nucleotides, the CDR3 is TGTGCCAGCAGCTTATGGGTGGGAGAGGACGAGCAGTACTTC.

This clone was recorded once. CDR3 in amino acids: CASSLGGSNFNEQFF. The CDR3 DNA reads TGTGCCAGCAGCTTGGGCGGGAGTAACTTCAATGAGCAGTTCTTC. The chain carries TRBV13 and TRBJ2-1; TRBD2 aligns across 7 bases. The CDR3 length is 15 residues. Trimming took 3 bases from V and 6 from J; bases not matched to a gene: 8. Germline V gene sequence: CDR1 PRHDT, CDR2 FYEKMQ (reference sequence).

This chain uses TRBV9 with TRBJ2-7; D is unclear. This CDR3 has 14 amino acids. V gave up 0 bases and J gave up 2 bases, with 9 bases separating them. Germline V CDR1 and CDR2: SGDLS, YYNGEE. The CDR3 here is CASSVGGTTYEQYF. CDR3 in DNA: TGTGCCAGCAGCGTAGGCGGAACTACCTACGAGCAGTACTTC.

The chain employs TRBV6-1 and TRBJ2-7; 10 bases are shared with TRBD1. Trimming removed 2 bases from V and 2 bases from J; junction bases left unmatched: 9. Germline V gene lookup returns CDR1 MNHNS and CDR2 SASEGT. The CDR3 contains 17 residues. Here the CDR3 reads CASSEREGTGAPYEQYF. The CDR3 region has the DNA TGTGCCAGCAGTGAAAGGGAGGGGACAGGGGCCCCCTACGAGCAGTACTTC.